These 11 T cell receptor beta chains originate from one sample sequenced in a study of PD-L1 blockade in urothelial cancer. Time point: pretreatment peripheral blood. Sequencing was performed with immunoSEQ multiplex PCR; in TCRdb, only in-frame clones are kept and a portion is missing. Among approximately 88,000 clones listed, 65% to 85% were seen once. The source material was PBMCs, sampled around atezolizumab (anti-PD-L1) treatment. The receptors derive from a man aged 55 to 70 with urothelial cancer.

This chain uses TRBV27 with TRBJ2-1; 12 bases align to TRBD1. This CDR3 region has 17 residues. CDR1 is MNHEY and CDR2 is SMNVEV in the germline V gene (reference sequence). Losses at the gene ends were 3 bases for V and 5 bases for J; bases not matched to a gene: 8. CDR3 residues: CASSFGTGGRGNNEQFF. The CDR3 DNA reads as TGTGCCAGCAGTTTTGGGACAGGGGGCAGGGGAAACAATGAGCAGTTCTTC.

V and J are TRBV15 and TRBJ2-2; a weak D match, TRBD2 (5 bases). CDR3 length equals 15 residues. Deletions cut 5 bases from V and 6 bases from J, with 16 bases between. Germline V gene data show CDR1 as LNHNV and CDR2 as YYDKDF (reference sequence). CDR3 sequence reads: CATSDYKGGAGELFF. The CDR3 coding sequence is TGTGCCACCAGCGACTATAAAGGAGGCGCCGGGGAGCTGTTTTTT.

The V and J genes are TRBV2 and TRBJ1-2; 8 bases line up with TRBD1. This CDR3 is 14 amino acids long. Germline assignment: CDR1 SNHLY and CDR2 FYNNEI. Losses at the gene ends were 6 bases for V and 2 bases for J; bases not matched to a gene: 5. CDR3 coding DNA: TGTGCCAGCAGGGGGGACAGGATAAACTATGGCTACACCTTC. The encoded protein is CASRGDRINYGYTF. Supplemented by reference TRBV2 and TRBJ1-2, the full variable domain reads EPEVTQTPSHQVTQMGQEVILRCVPISNHLYFYWYRQILGQKVEFLVSFYNNEISEKSEIFDDQFSVERPDGSNFTLKIRSTKLEDSAMYFCASRGDRINYGYTFGSGTRLTVV.

The chain employs TRBV4-2 and TRBJ1-2, with D possibly being TRBD1 (5 bases). The length of the CDR3 is 17 residues. V was clipped by 0 bases and J by 7 bases, with 21 bases between them. The V gene's germline CDR1 is LGHNA and CDR2 YNFKEQ. The CDR3 DNA sequence: TGTGCCAGCAGCCAAGAAGACAGCGTACTCATTAGTAGTGGCTACACCTTC. Residues: CASSQEDSVLISSGYTF.

V is TRBV28 and J is TRBJ2-2; D uncertain. The germline CDR1 and CDR2 sequences are MDHEN and SYDVKM. V was pared by 8 bases and J by 0 bases, with 7 bases between. The CDR3 has 13 residues. The CDR3: CASEATNTGELFF. The CDR3 DNA sequence: TGTGCCAGCGAGGCGACGAACACCGGGGAGCTGTTTTTT. Together with reference TRBV28 and TRBJ2-2, the CDR3 gives the full variable domain: DVKVTQSSRYLVKRTGEKVFLECVQDMDHENMFWYRQDPGLGLRLIYFSYDVKMKEKGDIPEGYSVSREKKERFSLILESASTNQTSMYLCASEATNTGELFFGEGSRLTVL.

This rearrangement joins TRBV10-2 to TRBJ2-1; D is perhaps TRBD2 (5 bases). The CDR3 length is 17 residues. The V end was cut by 1 base, the J end by 11 bases, with 24 bases between. Germline lookup yields CDR1 WSHSY and CDR2 SAAADI. The CDR3 DNA is TGCGCCAGCAGTGAGTTGGGAGTAAGCGGCCTATCGATAAAGCAGTTCTTC. It encodes CASSELGVSGLSIKQFF.

This chain uses TRBV19 with TRBJ2-7; D unclear. This CDR3 contains 15 residues. V shed 5 bases and J shed 0 bases, with 14 bases lying between them. CDR1 and CDR2 from the germline V gene are LNHDA and SQIVND (reference sequence). CDR3 in DNA: TGTGCCAGTAGTCTTATTTCTTCCCCCTCCTACGAGCAGTACTTC. Translation gives CASSLISSPSYEQYF.

The chain combines TRBV7-2 with TRBJ2-1, with D perhaps matching TRBD2 (5 bases). Trimming took off 0 bases at V and 10 bases at J, with 10 bases between the two ends. Germline assignment: CDR1 SGHTA and CDR2 FQGNSA. The CDR3 has 13 residues. The CDR3 DNA is TGTGCCAGCAGCTTAGCAGTGAAGCGGGAGCAGTTCTTC. It encodes CASSLAVKREQFF.

This clone was detected only once. The rearrangement links TRBV28 to TRBJ2-5; 8 positions agree with TRBD2. J lost 1 base, V lost 4 bases, and 5 bases had no gene match. The germline V gene has CDR1 MDHEN and CDR2 SYDVKM. This CDR3 has 15 residues. This CDR3 is CASSYAGGLQETQYF. The CDR3 region has the DNA TGTGCCAGCAGTTATGCGGGAGGACTCCAAGAGACCCAGTACTTC. The full variable domain, its missing parts supplied by reference TRBV28 and TRBJ2-5, is DVKVTQSSRYLVKRTGEKVFLECVQDMDHENMFWYRQDPGLGLRLIYFSYDVKMKEKGDIPEGYSVSREKKERFSLILESASTNQTSMYLCASSYAGGLQETQYFGPGTRLLVL.

The chain employs TRBV10-1 and TRBJ2-3, with 12 bases matching TRBD2. V shed 2 bases, J shed 3 bases, and the junction held 9 bases outside the gene matches. The V gene's germline CDR1 is WNHNN and CDR2 SYGVQD (reference sequence). This CDR3 has 18 residues. Here the CDR3 DNA reads TGCGCCAGCAGTGAGGCCGGGCTAGCGGGGGGGCCGACAGATACGCAGTATTTT. It is translated as CASSEAGLAGGPTDTQYF.

This clone turned up a few times. The rearrangement uses TRBV4-1 and TRBJ1-6; D call uncertain. Germline CDR1 MGHRA, CDR2 YSYEKL. CDR3 length: 14 amino acids. V dropped 3 bases and J dropped 7 bases, with 10 bases sitting between them. The CDR3 sequence is CASSQGPLNSPLHF. In nucleotides, the CDR3 is TGCGCCAGCAGCCAGGGCCCTTTAAATTCACCCCTCCACTTT.